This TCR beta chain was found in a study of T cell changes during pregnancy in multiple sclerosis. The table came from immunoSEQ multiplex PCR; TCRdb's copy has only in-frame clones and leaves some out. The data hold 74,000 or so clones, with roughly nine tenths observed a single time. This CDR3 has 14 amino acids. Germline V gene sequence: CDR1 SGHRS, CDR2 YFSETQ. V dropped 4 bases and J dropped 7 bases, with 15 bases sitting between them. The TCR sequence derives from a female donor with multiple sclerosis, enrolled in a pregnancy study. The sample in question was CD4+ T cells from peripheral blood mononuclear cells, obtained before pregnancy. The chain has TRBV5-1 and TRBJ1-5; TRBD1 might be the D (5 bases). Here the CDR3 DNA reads TGCGCCAGCAGCCCTGGGGGGGTCCAACAGCCCCAGCATTTT. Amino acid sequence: CASSPGGVQQPQHF.